The clone carrying this T cell receptor beta chain was detected many times. The CDR3 is made up of 12 amino acids. V gave up 8 bases and J gave up 0 bases, with 6 bases separating them. Germline V gives CDR1 MNHNY, CDR2 SVGAGI (reference sequence). TCRdb called the 5' RACE reads again in MiXCR, with one record for every CDR3 protein. The data show about 70,000 distinct CDR3 sequences, 11% seen once. The sample belongs to a study of early T cells in non-severe SARS-CoV-2 infection. Study details: RNA in bulk from unsorted whole blood was sequenced, and chains were unpaired.

Sequenced sample: whole blood. The rearrangement joins TRBV6-6 to TRBJ2-3; D uncertain. The receptor was isolated from an adult who was a healthcare worker with PCR-confirmed SARS-CoV-2 infection or an uninfected control (not recorded which). The CDR3 DNA sequence: TGTGCCAGCCGGTTTAGCACAGATACGCAGTATTTT. Translation gives CASRFSTDTQYF.